This section outlines one T cell receptor beta chain sequence together with its context. The PCR made use of 60 Vbeta and 13 Jbeta primers. This table comes from immunoSEQ multiplex PCR, and its TCRdb copy is limited to in-frame clones, with some not included. The sample contains more than 90,000 clones, 60% to 85% of which appear only once. This CDR3 has 17 residues. The data were obtained in a study of cytomegalovirus exposure and HLA in healthy donors. It was healthy bone marrow donors who served as donors. The rearrangement joins TRBV21-1 to TRBJ1-2. TRBV21-1 is given as a pseudogene. The sample taken for sequencing was PBMCs. The TCR comes from a man aged 45 to 65 in good health and CMV-seronegative. The CDR3 bases are TGTGCCAGCAGCGTAAAAGCCTTAGCCCGGCCAAACTATGGCTACACCTTC. Its translation: CASSVKALARPNYGYTF.